A selection of T cell receptor beta chains follows, all from one sample in a study of regulatory T cells in long-lasting Graves disease. TCRdb ran MiXCR on the multiplex PCR reads and lists one entry per CDR3 protein. The sample has around 460,000 distinct CDR3 sequences, roughly a fifth seen once. The source material was peripheral blood mononuclear cells (PBMCs), sampled when the disease was refractory, from a patient treated with antithyroid drugs. Receptor source: a female donor with Graves disease. Each CDR3 is given with its conserved first and last residue. The order of the fields is V gene, CDR3 length, CDR3 protein.

V: TRBV5-1; length: 14; CDR3: CASSLDSFTGELFF
V: TRBV7-9; length: 14; CDR3: CASSRGDRYQPQHF
V: TRBV20-1; length: 16; CDR3: CSQIPRLAGGRETQYF
V: TRBV29-1; length: 14; CDR3: CSVVGAGGQETQYF
V: TRBV25-1; length: 17; CDR3: CASSTVRGQGGSYEQYF
V: TRBV5-1; length: 16; CDR3: CASRPTTGIANYGHTF
V: TRBV6-2/TRBV6-3; length: 12; CDR3: CASSWDIRPQHF
V: TRBV20-1; length: 14; CDR3: CSARGVNAKNIQYF
V: TRBV24-1; length: 13; CDR3: CATSGRESYEQYF
V: TRBV4-2; length: 16; CDR3: CASSPPGQAVTYGYTF
V: TRBV29-1; length: 15; CDR3: CSAQGAGSSSYEQYF
V: TRBV28; length: 18; CDR3: CASSLSGTGVTGANVLTF
V: TRBV5-1; length: 14; CDR3: CASGGGISTDTQYF
V: TRBV7-3; length: 15; CDR3: CASSLNTGVGGTQYF
V: TRBV9; length: 14; CDR3: CASSPGGGAGEQYF
V: TRBV27; length: 15; CDR3: CASSLFASLNYGYTF
V: TRBV6-1; length: 16; CDR3: CASSERWAIAIMAQHF
V: TRBV6-2/TRBV6-3; length: 15; CDR3: CASSVARGITDTQYF
V: TRBV12-5; length: 12; CDR3: CASTPGAGEQYF
V: TRBV29-1; length: 13; CDR3: CSVERQVNTEAFF
V: TRBV28; length: 15; CDR3: CASSPDSGNTKTQYF
V: TRBV28; length: 16; CDR3: CASSLWQGLGNTEAFF
V: TRBV28; length: 13; CDR3: CASTGDSAYEQYF
V: TRBV28; length: 11; CDR3: CASSRVETQYF
V: TRBV6-1; length: 16; CDR3: CASSHGTDKRNTEAFF
V: TRBV7-8; length: 16; CDR3: CASSLKASGSRGTQYF
V: TRBV7-8; length: 15; CDR3: CASSQTRDGGSPLHF
V: TRBV29-1; length: 11; CDR3: CSASGHREAFF
V: TRBV7-2; length: 15; CDR3: CASSFAGTTAGELFF
V: TRBV10-3; length: 15; CDR3: CAITAGQGDTGELFF
V: TRBV10-3; length: 15; CDR3: CAIRPPLGGANVLTF
V: TRBV6-5; length: 15; CDR3: CASSYSSAPNYEQYF
V: TRBV20-1; length: 13; CDR3: CSAYRAYDSPLHF
V: TRBV6-2/TRBV6-3; length: 15; CDR3: CASSPGTSGKVEQFF
V: TRBV5-6; length: 11; CDR3: CASSLELFYTF
V: TRBV12-3/TRBV12-4; length: 14; CDR3: CASSFRLIGAEAFF
V: TRBV29-1; length: 14; CDR3: CSVRPQGGRDGYTF
V: TRBV24-1; length: 14; CDR3: CATSDRQGSYGYTF
V: TRBV2; length: 14; CDR3: CASSDRVGATEAFF
V: TRBV6-1; length: 13; CDR3: CASSQVQGAEQYF
V: TRBV6-1; length: 14; CDR3: CASTESTPFGEQFF